Each of the 26 T cell receptor beta chains below was sequenced from the same sample in a study of cytomegalovirus exposure and HLA in healthy donors. PCR primers comprised 60 Vbeta and 13 Jbeta primers. Sequencing used immunoSEQ multiplex PCR; TCRdb keeps in-frame clones, though not all of them. The sample consists of some 190,000 clones, 60% to 85% of them appearing once. Sequenced: PBMCs. The receptors were sampled from a woman in her 40s in good health and CMV-seronegative.

This clone was picked up a small number of times. CDR3 in amino acids: CASSSPLEWEGAYEQYF. The DNA for the CDR3 is TGTGCCAGCAGCTCCCCACTCGAGTGGGAGGGAGCCTACGAGCAGTACTTC. This chain uses TRBV11-2 with TRBJ2-7, with TRBD2 matching 7 bases. The germline gives CDR1 SGHAT, CDR2 FQNNGV. The CDR3 is 17 residues long. J lost 2 bases, V lost 4 bases, and 14 bases had no gene match.

The chain couples TRBV28 to TRBJ1-2, with unresolved D. Trimming cost V 0 bases and J 0 bases, with 8 bases left between them. CDR1 MDHEN and CDR2 SYDVKM come from the germline V gene. This CDR3 has 15 amino acids. The CDR3 here is CASSLWGSANYGYTF. Written as DNA, the CDR3 is TGTGCCAGCAGTTTATGGGGCTCAGCTAACTATGGCTACACCTTC.

The chain couples TRBV5-4 to TRBJ2-7; 9 bases line up with TRBD2. CDR1 and CDR2 (germline): SGHNT, YYREEE (reference sequence). V lost 1 base, J lost 0 bases, and 8 bases stayed unmatched. This CDR3 spans 17 amino acids. CDR3 in amino acids: CASSLSSSGTSSYEQYF. CDR3 DNA: TGTGCCAGCAGCTTGTCGTCTAGCGGGACTTCCTCCTACGAGCAGTACTTC.

The V and J genes are TRBV28 and TRBJ2-1; tentative D call: TRBD2 (5 bases). Trimming shortened V by 6 bases and J by 7 bases, and 19 bases separated the two germline ends. CDR3 size: 15 residues. Germline assignment: CDR1 MDHEN and CDR2 SYDVKM. Here the CDR3 reads CASSSPGGLENEQFF. The CDR3 DNA reads as TGTGCCAGCAGCTCTCCAGGAGGCTTGGAAAATGAGCAGTTCTTC.

This clone was detected only a few times. The J gene is TRBJ1-4, the V gene TRBV5-1, with D hard to call. This CDR3 contains 15 residues. Trimming shortened V by 0 bases and J by 1 base, and 7 bases separated the two germline ends. CDR1 and CDR2 from the germline V gene are SGHRS and YFSETQ. The CDR3, as DNA: TGCGCCAGCAGCTTGGGGACTGAAACTAATGAAAAACTGTTTTTT. Amino acid sequence: CASSLGTETNEKLFF.

This clone was recorded a few times. Additional DNA sequences in this sample encode the identical CDR3. The chain joins TRBV6-1 to TRBJ1-1, with TRBD1 matching 10 bases. Germline V lookup: CDR1 MNHNS, CDR2 SASEGT. The CDR3 has 14 residues. V dropped 3 bases and J dropped 3; count of bases not matched to a gene: 1. In DNA, the CDR3 is TGTGCCAGCAGTGAGGACAGGGGGGACACTGAAGCTTTCTTT. It yields the protein CASSEDRGDTEAFF.

The rearrangement uses TRBV5-1 and TRBJ2-3, with D perhaps TRBD2 (5 bases). CDR3 size: 15 residues. Germline values: CDR1 SGHRS, CDR2 YFSETQ. V was pared by 1 base and J by 4 bases, with 13 bases between. In nucleotides, the CDR3 is TGCGCCAGCAGCTTGCAGACCGGGATTTCAGATACGCAGTATTTT. Its protein product is CASSLQTGISDTQYF.

The V call is TRBV7-2, the J call TRBJ2-7, with 15 nucleotides matching TRBD2. CDR1 is SGHTA, CDR2 FQGNSA, per germline. This CDR3 comprises 15 residues. V lost 5 bases to trimming and J lost 7 bases; unmatched junction nucleotides: 6. The CDR3: CASSPGLAGGREQYF. DNA of the CDR3: TGTGCCAGCAGCCCGGGACTAGCGGGAGGTAGGGAGCAGTACTTC.

The V and J genes are TRBV19 and TRBJ2-2; D not resolved. The germline CDR1 and CDR2 sequences are LNHDA and SQIVND (reference sequence). The CDR3 runs to 14 residues. The V end lost 10 bases, the J end lost 0 bases, and 12 bases lay between the germline ends. The CDR3 sequence is CATRQQSNTGELFF. The CDR3 nucleotides read TGTGCCACCCGCCAACAGTCGAACACCGGGGAGCTGTTTTTT.

The V gene is TRBV29-1, the J gene TRBJ1-1; tentatively, D is TRBD1 (5 bases). Trimming left V 4 bases short and J 3 bases short, with 15 bases between. This CDR3 contains 14 residues. Per the germline V gene, CDR1 is SQVTM and CDR2 is ANQGSEA. CDR3 coding DNA: TGCAGCGTTGGGGGCTCGGAAGGGTACACTGAAGCTTTCTTT. It specifies CSVGGSEGYTEAFF.

The V and J genes are TRBV5-1 and TRBJ2-7; tentative D call: TRBD2 (5 bases). Germline V gives CDR1 SGHRS, CDR2 YFSETQ. V was shortened by 6 bases and J by 6 bases, with 13 bases between the two germline ends. The CDR3 runs 12 residues. As DNA, the CDR3 is TGCGCCAGCACCGGGCCGGAGGTCGAGCAGTACTTC. Translated, it gives CASTGPEVEQYF.

The rearrangement links TRBV2 to TRBJ1-2, with D tentatively TRBD1 (5 bases). This CDR3 is 16 amino acids long. Germline V gene lookup returns CDR1 SNHLY and CDR2 FYNNEI. V dropped 4 bases and J dropped 0 bases, with 15 bases sitting between them. CDR3 DNA sequence: TGTGCCAGCAGTGGACGCTCCCGGGGGTCTAACTATGGCTACACCTTC. Translation: CASSGRSRGSNYGYTF.

The chain uses TRBV29-1 and TRBJ2-3; no clear D. This CDR3 is 14 amino acids long. Germline values: CDR1 SQVTM, CDR2 ANQGSEA. V was cut by 4 bases and J by 8 bases, with 19 bases left in between. CDR3 sequence (DNA): TGCAGCGTTGCGGGTACGGCATCTGGTAGTACGCAGTATTTT. This codes for CSVAGTASGSTQYF.

This clone occurred once. J is TRBJ2-7 and V is TRBV19; D remains unclear. Germline loops: CDR1 LNHDA, CDR2 SQIVND (reference sequence). The CDR3 extends over 14 amino acids. Trimming shortened V by 5 bases and J by 3 bases, and 14 bases separated the two germline ends. The CDR3 loop is CASSETLLNYEQYF. The CDR3 DNA is TGTGCCAGTAGTGAGACACTTCTGAACTACGAGCAGTACTTC.

This rearrangement joins TRBV5-1 to TRBJ2-1; 7 nucleotides line up with TRBD2. With 4 bases clipped from V and 8 bases from J, the junction kept 27 bases outside the gene matches. CDR3 length: 20 amino acids. CDR1 is SGHRS and CDR2 is YFSETQ in the germline V gene. The CDR3 loop is CASSQPRYRLADSRVDEQFF. The CDR3 DNA reads as TGCGCCAGCAGCCAACCCCGATATCGACTAGCCGATTCGCGCGTCGATGAGCAGTTCTTC.

The chain couples TRBV19 to TRBJ2-7; TRBD1 matches at 10 bases. After removal of 0 bases from V and 2 bases from J, the junction contained 13 bases not matched to a gene. CDR1 is LNHDA, CDR2 SQIVND, per germline (reference sequence). This CDR3 has 19 amino acids. The CDR3 sequence: CASSIDLDRGKPTPYEQYV. In nucleotides, the CDR3 is TGTGCCAGTAGTATAGATTTGGACAGGGGGAAACCGACCCCCTACGAGCAGTACGTC.

V is TRBV19 and J is TRBJ2-1, with 7 bases fitting TRBD1. After removal of 4 bases from V and 2 bases from J, the junction contained 8 bases not matched to a gene. Germline CDR1 is LNHDA and CDR2 is SQIVND (reference sequence). CDR3 length: 16 amino acids. The DNA of the CDR3 is TGTGCCAGTAGTAAAGAGGGACAGAGCCCCTACAATGAGCAGTTCTTC. This gives the protein CASSKEGQSPYNEQFF.

This clone was seen more than once but under ten times. Other DNA sequences within the sample encode an identical CDR3. The chain couples TRBV18 to TRBJ1-2, with 7 bases aligning to TRBD1. V gave up 6 bases and J gave up 6 bases; unmatched junction bases: 1. CDR1 and CDR2 from the germline V gene are KGHSH and LQKENI. This CDR3 comprises 11 residues. CDR3 residues: CASSTGDGYTF. CDR3 sequence (DNA): TGTGCCAGCTCTACAGGGGATGGCTACACCTTC.

The sample holds a few counts of this clone. The gene calls are TRBV7-9 and TRBJ1-4, with 7 bases that match TRBD1. The germline gives CDR1 SEHNR, CDR2 FQNEAQ (reference sequence). Losses at the gene ends were 5 bases for V and 8 bases for J; bases not matched to a gene: 8. The CDR3 contains 14 residues. The CDR3 DNA is TGTGCCAGCAGCCCAGGGACAGATAGAGAAAAACTGTTTTTT. Protein sequence: CASSPGTDREKLFF.

The chain employs TRBV9 and TRBJ1-1; 9 bases are a match to TRBD1. CDR1 and CDR2 (germline): SGDLS, YYNGEE. Trimming at V came to 2 bases and at J to 2 bases, leaving 4 bases not matched to a gene. The CDR3 has 15 amino acids. CDR3 protein: CASSVMDRGNTEAFF. The CDR3 DNA sequence: TGTGCCAGCAGCGTTATGGACAGGGGAAACACTGAAGCTTTCTTT. The full variable domain, completed using reference TRBV9 and TRBJ1-1, is DSGVTQTPKHLITATGQRVTLRCSPRSGDLSVYWYQQSLDQGLQFLIQYYNGEERAKGNILERFSAQQFPDLHSELNLSSLELGDSALYFCASSVMDRGNTEAFFGQGTRLTVV.

V gene TRBV11-3 combines with J gene TRBJ2-3; weak D call: TRBD2 (6 bases). V gave up 3 bases and J gave up 8 bases, with 15 bases separating them. The V gene's germline CDR1 is SGHNT and CDR2 YENEEA. The CDR3 covers 14 residues. The CDR3 spells CASSLAKTSFTQYF. CDR3 DNA: TGTGCCAGCAGCTTGGCAAAGACTAGTTTTACGCAGTATTTT. Full variable domain (remainder filled in from reference TRBV11-3 and TRBJ2-3): EAGVVQSPRYKIIEKKQPVAFWCNPISGHNTLYWYLQNLGQGPELLIRYENEEAVDDSQLPKDRFSAERLKGVDSTLKIQPAELGDSAVYLCASSLAKTSFTQYFGPGTRLTVL.

The sample holds a few counts of this clone. This chain connects TRBV4-3 to TRBJ1-2; 8 positions match TRBD1. Looked up from germline, CDR1 is LGHNA and CDR2 is YSLEER. V lost 3 bases, J lost 6 bases, and 9 bases stayed unmatched. CDR3 length equals 15 residues. This chain's CDR3 is CASSQLPGQGHGYTF. CDR3 sequence (DNA): TGCGCCAGCAGCCAGTTGCCAGGACAGGGCCATGGCTACACCTTC.

The gene calls are TRBV11-1 and TRBJ1-2; D is possibly TRBD1 (5 bases). CDR3 length equals 13 residues. Looked up from germline, CDR1 is SGHAT and CDR2 is FQDESV (reference sequence). V dropped 4 bases and J dropped 8 bases, with 14 bases sitting between them. CDR3 protein: CASSSGRQQGYTF. DNA of the CDR3: TGTGCCAGCAGCTCAGGGCGACAACAGGGCTACACCTTC.

This chain joins TRBV6-5 and TRBJ2-1; 7 bases are shared with TRBD1. CDR3 length: 15 residues. Looked up from germline, CDR1 is MNHEY and CDR2 is SVGAGI. The J segment lost 2 bases and the V segment lost 7 bases, leaving 8 bases of the junction unmatched. The CDR3 DNA is TGTGCCAGCACTTTCCGACAGGGCCCCTACAATGAGCAGTTCTTC. This encodes CASTFRQGPYNEQFF.

Note on this clone: The junction departs from the called germline gene at one end, perhaps through a read error. This chain connects TRBV7-3 to TRBJ2-1, with 7 bases lining up with TRBD2. Germline CDR1 is SGHTA and CDR2 is FQGTGA. The CDR3 has 17 residues. This CDR3 reads CASSPGGAGASHNEQFF. The CDR3 DNA is TGTGCCAGCAGTCCAGGAGGGGCGGGAGCCTCCCACAATGAGCAGTTCTTC. The entire variable domain, with the rest obtained from reference TRBV7-3 and TRBJ2-1, is as follows: GAGVSQTPSNKVTEKGKYVELRCDPISGHTALYWYRQSLGQGPEFLIYFQGTGAADDSGLPNDRFFAVRPEGSVSTLKIQRTERGDSAVYLCASSPGGAGASHNEQFFGPGTRLTVL.

The chain has TRBV19 and TRBJ2-4, with D possibly matching TRBD1 (6 bases). Trimming took off 6 bases at V and 0 bases at J, with 9 bases between the two ends. Germline V gene data show CDR1 as LNHDA and CDR2 as SQIVND (reference sequence). The CDR3 runs to 14 residues. The CDR3: CASRGQLAKNIQYF. The CDR3 nucleotides are TGTGCCAGTAGGGGACAACTAGCCAAAAACATTCAGTACTTC.